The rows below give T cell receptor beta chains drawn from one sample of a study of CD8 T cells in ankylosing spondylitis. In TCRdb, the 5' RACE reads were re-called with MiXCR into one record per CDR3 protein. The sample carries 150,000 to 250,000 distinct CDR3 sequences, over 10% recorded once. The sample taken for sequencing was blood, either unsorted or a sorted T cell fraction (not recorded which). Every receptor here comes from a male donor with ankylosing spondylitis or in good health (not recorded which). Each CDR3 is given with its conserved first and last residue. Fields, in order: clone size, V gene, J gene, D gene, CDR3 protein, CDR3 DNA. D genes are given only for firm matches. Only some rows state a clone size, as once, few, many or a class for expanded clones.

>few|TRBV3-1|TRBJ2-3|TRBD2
CASSQAASGTDTQYF
TGTGCCAGCAGCCAAGCGGCTAGCGGGACAGATACGCAGTATTTT
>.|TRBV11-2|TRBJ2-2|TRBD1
CASTWDRENTGELFF
TGTGCCAGCACCTGGGACAGGGAGAACACCGGGGAGCTGTTTTTT
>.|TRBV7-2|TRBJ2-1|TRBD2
CASSLHGRTSGSNKQFF
TGTGCCAGCAGCTTACACGGAAGGACTAGCGGGAGCAATAAGCAGTTCTTC
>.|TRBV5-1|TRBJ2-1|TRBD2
CASREAGGGLSEQFF
TGCGCCAGCAGGGAGGCGGGAGGAGGTTTGAGTGAGCAGTTCTTC
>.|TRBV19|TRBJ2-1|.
CATAQTSYEQFF
TGTGCCACAGCCCAAACTAGTTATGAGCAGTTCTTC
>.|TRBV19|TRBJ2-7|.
CASSAGGAYEQYF
TGTGCCAGTAGCGCCGGGGGTGCGTACGAGCAGTACTTC
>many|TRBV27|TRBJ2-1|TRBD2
CASSSGTSGYNEQFF
TGTGCCAGCAGTTCCGGGACTAGCGGATACAATGAGCAGTTCTTC
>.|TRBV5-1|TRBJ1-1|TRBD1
CASRRDRGPAAFF
TGCGCCAGCAGGCGGGACAGGGGGCCCGCAGCTTTCTTT
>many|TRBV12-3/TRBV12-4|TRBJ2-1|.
CASSVGGLHGEQFF
TGTGCCAGCAGTGTCGGGGGGCTTCACGGTGAGCAGTTCTTC
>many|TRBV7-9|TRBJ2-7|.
CASSQVVQNEQYF
TGTGCCAGCAGCCAAGTGGTACAGAACGAGCAGTACTTC
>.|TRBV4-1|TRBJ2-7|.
CASSPPLGLSSYEQYF
TGCGCCAGCAGCCCACCTTTGGGTCTCAGCTCCTACGAGCAGTACTTC
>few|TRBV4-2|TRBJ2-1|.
CASSQEGTLYHEQFF
TGTGCCAGCAGCCAAGAGGGGACCTTATACCATGAGCAGTTCTTC
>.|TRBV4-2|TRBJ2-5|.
CASSHPEGGWGPEETQYF
TGTGCCAGCAGCCATCCAGAAGGAGGCTGGGGGCCCGAAGAGACCCAGTACTTC
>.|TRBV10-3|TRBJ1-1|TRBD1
CAIKNGQGDTEAFF
TGTGCCATCAAGAACGGACAGGGTGACACTGAAGCTTTCTTT
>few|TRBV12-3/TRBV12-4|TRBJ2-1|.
CASSFGPVYNEQFF
TGTGCCAGCAGTTTCGGGCCGGTTTACAATGAGCAGTTCTTC
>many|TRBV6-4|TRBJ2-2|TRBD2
CASTEAGLEGTGELFF
TGTGCCAGCACCGAGGCGGGACTAGAGGGCACCGGGGAGCTGTTTTTT
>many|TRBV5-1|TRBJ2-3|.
CASSPGTIDADTQYF
TGCGCCAGCAGCCCCGGGACAATCGACGCAGATACGCAGTATTTT
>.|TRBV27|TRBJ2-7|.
CASSSGTVPREQYF
TGTGCCAGCAGTTCAGGAACTGTCCCTCGCGAGCAGTACTTC
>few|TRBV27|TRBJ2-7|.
CASRSPGHEGYEQYF
TGTGCCAGCAGATCTCCAGGGCATGAGGGCTACGAGCAGTACTTC
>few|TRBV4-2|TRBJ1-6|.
CASSQDRGGGYNSPLHF
TGTGCCAGCAGCCAAGATCGTGGAGGGGGCTATAATTCACCCCTCCACTTT
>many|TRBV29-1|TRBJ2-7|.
CSVEDLYAEQYF
TGCAGCGTTGAAGATCTTTATGCGGAGCAGTACTTC
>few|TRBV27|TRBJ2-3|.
CASSSLQRLSTDTQYF
TGTGCCAGCAGTTCCTTACAGCGCTTGAGCACAGATACGCAGTATTTT
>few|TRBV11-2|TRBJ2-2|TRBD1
CASSLMDWGQGLRGELFF
TGTGCCAGCAGCTTAATGGATTGGGGACAGGGACTTCGAGGGGAGCTGTTTTTT
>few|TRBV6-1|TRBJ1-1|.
CASGRAGNTEAFF
TGTGCCAGCGGAAGGGCTGGGAACACTGAAGCTTTCTTT
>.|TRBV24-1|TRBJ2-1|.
CLTSAPGNLGDEQFF
TGTCTTACCAGTGCCCCCGGGAACCTGGGGGATGAGCAGTTCTTC
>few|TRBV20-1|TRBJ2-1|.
CSAPPWTDRSYNEQFF
TGCAGTGCTCCTCCTTGGACGGACCGCTCCTACAATGAGCAGTTCTTC
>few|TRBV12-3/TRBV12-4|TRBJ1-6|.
CATATGTSNSPLHF
TGTGCCACTGCGACCGGGACAAGTAATTCACCCCTCCACTTT
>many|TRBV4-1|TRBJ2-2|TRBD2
CASSQTLSGGPPTGELFF
TGCGCCAGCAGCCAAACCCTTAGCGGGGGTCCCCCCACCGGGGAGCTGTTTTTT
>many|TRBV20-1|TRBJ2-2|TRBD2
CSGLAANTGELFF
TGCAGTGGGCTAGCGGCAAACACCGGGGAGCTGTTTTTT
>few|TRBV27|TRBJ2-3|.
CASSSWTLSTDTQYF
TGTGCCAGCAGTTCATGGACCCTTAGCACAGATACGCAGTATTTT
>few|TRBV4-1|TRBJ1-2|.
CASSQDPTGPYGYTF
TGCGCCAGCAGCCAAGATCCCACAGGGCCCTATGGCTACACCTTC
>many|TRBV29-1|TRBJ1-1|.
CSVETGPVNTEAFF
TGCAGCGTTGAAACGGGTCCGGTTAACACTGAAGCTTTCTTT
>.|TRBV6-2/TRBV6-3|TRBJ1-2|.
CASSYSRSDGYTF
TGTGCCAGCAGTTACTCGCGTAGTGATGGCTACACCTTC
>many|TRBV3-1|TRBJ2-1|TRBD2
CASSMGLADNEQFF
TGTGCCAGCAGCATGGGACTAGCGGACAATGAGCAGTTCTTC
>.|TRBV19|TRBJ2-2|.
CASSTFSPTGELFF
TGTGCCAGTAGTACCTTCTCACCCACCGGGGAGCTGTTTTTT
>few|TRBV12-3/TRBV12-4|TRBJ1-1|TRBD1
CASSHDRGGTEAFF
TGTGCCAGCAGCCACGACAGGGGCGGCACTGAAGCTTTCTTT